A selection of T cell receptor beta chains follows, all from one sample in a study of blood T cell repertoires in COVID-19. Clones were sequenced by immunoSEQ multiplex PCR, and TCRdb holds only the in-frame ones, with some missing. Seen here are about 370,000 clones, about 89% observed once, and the top ten hold about 10%. Specimen: peripheral blood. The source of these receptors is a woman aged 25 to 39 with COVID-19, enrolled during active disease. The conserved cysteine and the conserved F or W are not part of the CDR3 here. The D gene is left open where the match is weak.

V: TRBV5-1
D: TRBD1
J: TRBJ2-7
CDR3: ASSFSDRGYEQY

V: TRBV27
D: .
J: TRBJ2-2
CDR3: ASSLSQGLGELF

V: TRBV4-2
D: .
J: TRBJ1-2
CDR3: ASSQPAGDGYT

V: TRBV7-2
D: TRBD1
J: TRBJ2-3
CDR3: ASSLPTGVDTDTQY

V: TRBV21-1
D: .
J: TRBJ2-7
CDR3: ASSKGERGSSYEQY

V: TRBV27
D: TRBD1
J: TRBJ2-3
CDR3: ASSQSGQSTDTQY

V: TRBV6-4
D: .
J: TRBJ1-2
CDR3: ASSERAGEGYGYT

V: TRBV6-6
D: .
J: TRBJ2-3
CDR3: ASSPQTTDTQY

V: TRBV29-1
D: TRBD1
J: TRBJ2-5
CDR3: SVGGPGQGGETQY

V: TRBV10-3
D: .
J: TRBJ1-6
CDR3: AISESSGGYNSPLH

V: TRBV5-4
D: .
J: TRBJ2-3
CDR3: ASSHDRSTDTQY

V: TRBV19
D: .
J: TRBJ1-1
CDR3: ASSIEGLNTEAF

V: TRBV5-1
D: TRBD2
J: TRBJ2-3
CDR3: ASSTWTSGTGDTQY

V: TRBV28
D: .
J: TRBJ2-2
CDR3: ASSLGAGELF

V: TRBV4-1
D: .
J: TRBJ2-1
CDR3: ASSESYTPSSYNEQF

V: TRBV11-3
D: TRBD2
J: TRBJ2-3
CDR3: ASSPGTSGSPDTQY

V: TRBV19
D: TRBD1
J: TRBJ1-1
CDR3: ASSLQGGTEAF

V: TRBV30
D: .
J: TRBJ1-6
CDR3: AWRGRGSYNSPLH

V: TRBV25-1
D: .
J: TRBJ1-5
CDR3: ASSDTGTAPQH

V: TRBV7-2
D: TRBD1
J: TRBJ2-6
CDR3: ASSPGQGASGANVLT

V: TRBV29-1
D: .
J: TRBJ2-6
CDR3: SIPSSGANVLT

V: TRBV2
D: TRBD1
J: TRBJ2-2
CDR3: ASSRQGETGELF

V: TRBV3-1/TRBV3-2
D: TRBD1
J: TRBJ2-5
CDR3: ASSQSRTGGGETQY

V: TRBV15
D: .
J: TRBJ2-5
CDR3: ATSREMGHWD

V: TRBV5-1
D: TRBD1
J: TRBJ1-5
CDR3: ASSSGTGGNQPQH

V: TRBV7-2
D: .
J: TRBJ1-2
CDR3: ASSLDGGNYGYT

V: TRBV5-1
D: .
J: TRBJ2-1
CDR3: ASSLGAGTSNYNEQF

V: TRBV4-3
D: .
J: TRBJ2-5
CDR3: ASSLRRYETQY

V: TRBV29-1
D: TRBD1
J: TRBJ2-7
CDR3: SGVSTGTDYEQY

V: TRBV10-1
D: TRBD2
J: TRBJ2-5
CDR3: ASSPDGEGETQY

V: TRBV11-2
D: TRBD1
J: TRBJ1-2
CDR3: ASSGTGPYGYT

V: TRBV7-8
D: TRBD2
J: TRBJ2-3
CDR3: ASSRDLRLAGTSTDTQY

V: TRBV30
D: .
J: TRBJ1-2
CDR3: AWSEKPQGYSGYT

V: TRBV7-9
D: .
J: TRBJ1-1
CDR3: ASSLDESRGLEAF

V: TRBV18
D: .
J: TRBJ2-5
CDR3: ASSPPIEETQY

V: TRBV4-1
D: TRBD1
J: TRBJ1-6
CDR3: ASSQGGDREFSPLH

V: TRBV4-1
D: .
J: TRBJ2-2
CDR3: ASSQDDGGLTGELF

V: TRBV6-1
D: .
J: TRBJ2-1
CDR3: ASSEEASVAQF

V: TRBV30
D: .
J: TRBJ1-5
CDR3: AWSVRWSGRGYRNQPQH

V: TRBV5-1
D: .
J: TRBJ2-3
CDR3: ASSLAASGSTDTQY

V: TRBV10-3
D: TRBD1
J: TRBJ1-6
CDR3: AISEQQGMGSPLH

V: TRBV4-1
D: TRBD2
J: TRBJ2-1
CDR3: ASSQDRLAGGSEQF

V: TRBV3-1/TRBV3-2
D: TRBD2
J: TRBJ2-1
CDR3: ASSIGLAGLGEQF

V: TRBV7-9
D: .
J: TRBJ2-3
CDR3: ASSWESTDTQY

V: TRBV5-1
D: TRBD2
J: TRBJ2-2
CDR3: ASSFLAGGVTGELF

V: TRBV25-1
D: .
J: TRBJ1-2
CDR3: ASSEDSGADYGYT

V: TRBV9
D: TRBD2
J: TRBJ2-7
CDR3: ASSVRLAGVNEQY

V: TRBV7-6
D: TRBD2
J: TRBJ2-2
CDR3: ASSSRTSGGTNTGELF

V: TRBV4-1
D: TRBD2
J: TRBJ2-2
CDR3: ASSPGPRAGAGTGELF

V: TRBV6-2/TRBV6-3
D: .
J: TRBJ2-4
CDR3: ASSYGLNLAKNIQY

V: TRBV5-1
D: TRBD1
J: TRBJ1-4
CDR3: ASSLDGQGASGGKLF

V: TRBV10-3
D: .
J: TRBJ2-3
CDR3: AISDWGGPQY

V: TRBV2
D: .
J: TRBJ2-1
CDR3: ASNFDRRHYNEQF

V: TRBV10-3
D: .
J: TRBJ2-3
CDR3: AISWRERDTQY

V: TRBV7-9
D: TRBD1
J: TRBJ1-5
CDR3: ASSYGQGGQPQH

V: TRBV7-8
D: .
J: TRBJ1-2
CDR3: ASSLSGRAGSYGYT

V: TRBV12-3/TRBV12-4
D: .
J: TRBJ2-2
CDR3: ASSWAGTGELF

V: TRBV12-2
D: .
J: TRBJ2-1
CDR3: ASRFGLAGGPGLSYNEQF